This paragraph covers one T cell receptor beta chain sequence. Its antigen target is currently unknown. The sample holds no much larger clone one base away, and base qualities are not on file. Using the deep immunoSEQ assay, multiplex PCR amplified TCR CDR3 regions from genomic DNA. Genomic DNA extracted from each cell subset was distributed evenly over all wells of several immunoSEQ 96-well plates, and each plate served as one replicate. For sorted subsets, each replicate PCR was loaded with 200 ng genomic DNA, equivalent to 30,000 or so T cell genomes. The purified libraries were quantified using a Qubit 3.0 fluorometer, sized with a Bioanalyzer 2100, and then quantified again using the KAPA Library Quantification kit. Every immunoSEQ 96-well plate was sequenced on a dedicated single-read 150-cycle Illumina NextSeq 550 flow cell. Per the authors' processing: Because the immunoSEQ output included only junctional sequences and no quality scores, the filtering could not be the same as the filtering used for full-length reads. Sequences were annotated with PyIR, a Python wrapper for IgBLAST v1.9, using IMGT germline references to assign V/J genes and CDR3. Reads with weak V/J assignments (E-value above 1e-6), missing CDR3, stop codons, out-of-frame junctions, or ambiguous translated residues were removed. A V3J clonotype was defined by an identical inferred V gene, J gene, and CDR3 amino acid sequence. The percentage overlap between two repertoires was calculated by dividing the number of shared unique clonotypes by the size of the smaller repertoire. RTK rarefaction, the Chao1 estimator, and Recon v2.1 estimates of unobserved clonotypes were used to assess repertoire richness. Generation probabilities for all TCRbeta clonotypes obtained by the gDNA method from a handful of donors were computed using OLGA. TCRdb stores this immuneACCESS table with in-frame sequences only. Part of the clones is absent; in the studies checked, under half of the shortfall reflects unresolved V genes, and no reason is known for the rest. V and J calls and clone size are those listed in that table; D and trimming were worked out from the DNA. The sample table lists roughly 2.5 million clones, around nine tenths of them with a count of one. In total, the top ten clones hold over 0.12% of the sample.

The sample belongs to a study of shared clonotypes between healthy human individuals (dated by TCRdb to about 2020). Concerning the study at large: The cohort included a few men and a couple of women between 18 and 49 years of age. Each donor's leukapheresis produced roughly between about 0.9 and 9.5 billion PBMCs. To estimate repertoire size and how much clonotypes are shared between individuals, the study performed deep sequencing of blood TCR repertoires from 4 to 6 healthy adults. Different laboratories and diverse techniques were used to prepare libraries and sequence TCR repertoires, to increase sequencing depth and limit assay-specific biases. For each donor, CD4 naive and CD4 memory were each given three plates, CD8 naive was given two plates, and CD8 memory was given one plate. The investigation overall reported the following: Even with the large sequencing depth, rarefaction of the sorted-subset datasets indicated that sequencing was incomplete. Compared with non-shared clonotypes, the clonotypes found in all four sorted-subset donors had higher generation probabilities. Sampling was restricted to blood, and TCR repertoires in tissue are likely to differ from TCR repertoires in blood. Based on pairwise subsampling, the degree of clonotype sharing among donors was expected to be affected by sequencing depth. Because the study included only a small number of donors, the genetic and exposure-history diversity represented was limited. Across a handful of donors, around 5.4% of naive CD4, around 3.3% of naive CD8, approximately 2.5% of memory CD4, and roughly 0.41% of memory CD8 clonotypes were shared. Estimated clonotype richness was generally larger for naive than for memory subsets.

CDR1 MDHEN and CDR2 SYDVKM are derived from the germline V gene. The CDR3 runs 13 residues from the cysteine to the phenylalanine. The read is trimmed to its CDR3 DNA, 39 bases read in frame from base 1. The junction shows trimming of 11 bases on V and 3 bases on J, and the gene matches do not reach 5 bases of it. Donors were healthy HIV-negative adults with no recently reported acute infections or vaccinations. Every donor was a Caucasian adult living in Nashville, Tennessee, USA. CD4+ T cells were enriched by magnetic negative selection, after which naive cells were positively selected on CD45RA and the negative fraction was taken as the memory subset. Blood was collected by leukapheresis, and PBMCs were isolated by Ficoll-Histopaque density gradient centrifugation and then cryopreserved in liquid nitrogen vapor phase. Analytical flow cytometry was used to check the purity and quantity of each magnetically sorted T cell population. From each sorted fraction, genomic DNA was isolated and quantified by UV absorbance on a Nanodrop 2000c.

Specimen: naive CD4+ T cells sorted from blood. The cell subset or site label of this sample denotes: CD45RA+ positively selected. Recombination joined TRBV28 with TRBJ1-4; 8 bases in the junction line up with TRBD1. The receptor was isolated from a man aged 18 to 30 in good health. The DNA sequence reads TGTGCCGTACAGGGGGGAGCTAATGAAAAACTGTTTTTT. Protein translation: CAVQGGANEKLFF.